This entry is about one TCR beta chain. Its cognate antigen is unknown. Combining a sample-barcoded 5' primer with a J-beta primer mix, a second PCR ran for roughly 6 to 12 cycles. Using its own MiXCR run on the 5' RACE reads, TCRdb lists one record per CDR3 protein. Of about 600,000 distinct CDR3 sequences listed, roughly 48% were seen once; the top ten hold around 24%. The sample comes from a study of blood T cells in healthy people across ages. The study's findings and limits: Age advanced and TCR beta diversity per million T cells fell, roughly linearly.

The V gene's germline CDR1 is SGHTA and CDR2 FQGNSA. The CDR3 length is 14 residues. Trimming removed 3 bases at V and 2 bases at J, with 10 bases between. The sequenced material came from blood. The V gene is TRBV7-2, the J gene TRBJ1-1; D gene uncertain. This clonotype was obtained from a man at least 80 years old in good health. Written as DNA, the CDR3 is TGTGCCAGCAGCTTCCGACCAGGTAACACTGAAGCTTTCTTT. It is translated as CASSFRPGNTEAFF. The entire variable domain, with the rest obtained from reference TRBV7-2 and TRBJ1-1, is as follows: GAGVSQSPSNKVTEKGKDVELRCDPISGHTALYWYRQSLGQGLEFLIYFQGNSAPDKSGLPSDRFSAERTGGSVSTLTIQRTQQEDSAVYLCASSFRPGNTEAFFGQGTRLTVV.